This T cell receptor (beta chain) was observed in a study of blood T cell repertoires in COVID-19. Only in-frame clones appear in the TCRdb table, and some are missing; sequencing was by immunoSEQ multiplex PCR. The sample holds about 300,000 clones, roughly 86% seen once. The CDR3 extends over 15 amino acids. Per germline, CDR1 MNHEY and CDR2 SVGAGI. V lost 0 bases to trimming and J lost 3 bases; unmatched junction nucleotides: 2. The V and J genes are TRBV6-5 and TRBJ2-3; 8 bases fit TRBD2. Specimen: PBMCs or T cells enriched from blood (not recorded which). The TCR originated in a woman aged 18-29 years who had recovered from COVID-19. The CDR3 loop reads CASSYSGTRTDTQYF. As DNA, the CDR3 is TGTGCCAGCAGTTACTCAGGGACTAGAACAGATACGCAGTATTTT.